The clone carrying this T cell receptor beta chain came up a few times. As yet, its antigen is unknown. The source of the sample is a study of T cells in Graves' hyperthyroidism and ophthalmopathy. Study-wide results and caveats: Ophthalmopathy and stable hyperthyroidism were separated by a 13 V-J model.

The CDR3 regions of TCR beta were amplified from RNA transcripts. First-round RT-PCR with HTBI primers amplified the TCR CDR3 region. TCRdb processed the multiplex PCR reads anew with MiXCR; each CDR3 protein has one entry. The sample holds 300,000 to 450,000 distinct CDR3 sequences, around a quarter seen once. The length of the CDR3 is 13 residues. In germline, CDR1 is SEHNR, CDR2 FQNEAQ (reference sequence). Losses at the gene ends were 11 bases for V and 3 bases for J; bases not matched to a gene: 7. Sequences were obtained from blood. The chain has TRBV7-9 and TRBJ2-5, with TRBD1 identical over 9 bases. The receptor comes from a man aged 45-65 years with Graves' hyperthyroidism. As DNA, the CDR3 is TGTGCCCATACAACAGGGGGCGAAGAGACCCAGTACTTC. As protein: CAHTTGGEETQYF.